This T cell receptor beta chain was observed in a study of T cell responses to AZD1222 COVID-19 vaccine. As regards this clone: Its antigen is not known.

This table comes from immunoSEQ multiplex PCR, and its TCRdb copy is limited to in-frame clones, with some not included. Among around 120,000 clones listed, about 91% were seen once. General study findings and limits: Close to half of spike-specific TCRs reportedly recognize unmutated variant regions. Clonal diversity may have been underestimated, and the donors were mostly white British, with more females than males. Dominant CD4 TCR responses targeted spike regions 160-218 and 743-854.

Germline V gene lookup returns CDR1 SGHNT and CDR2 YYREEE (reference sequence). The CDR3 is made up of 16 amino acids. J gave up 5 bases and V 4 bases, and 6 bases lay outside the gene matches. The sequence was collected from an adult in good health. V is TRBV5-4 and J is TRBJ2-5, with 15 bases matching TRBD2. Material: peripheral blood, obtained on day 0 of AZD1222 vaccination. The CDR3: CASSDQGLAGGETQYF. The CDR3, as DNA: TGTGCCAGCAGCGACCAAGGACTAGCGGGAGGGGAGACCCAGTACTTC.